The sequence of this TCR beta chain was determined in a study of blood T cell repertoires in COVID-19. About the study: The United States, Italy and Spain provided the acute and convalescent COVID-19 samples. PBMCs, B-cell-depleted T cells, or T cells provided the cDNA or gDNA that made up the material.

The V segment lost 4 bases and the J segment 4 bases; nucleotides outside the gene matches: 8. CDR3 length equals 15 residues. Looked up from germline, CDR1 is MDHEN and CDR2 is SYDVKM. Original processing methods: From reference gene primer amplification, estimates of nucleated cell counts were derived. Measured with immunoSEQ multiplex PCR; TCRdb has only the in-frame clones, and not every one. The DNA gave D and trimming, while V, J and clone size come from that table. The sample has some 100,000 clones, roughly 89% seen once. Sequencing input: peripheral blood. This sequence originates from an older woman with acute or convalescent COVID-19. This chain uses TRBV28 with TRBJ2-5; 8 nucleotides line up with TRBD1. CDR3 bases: TGTGCCAGCAGTTACCCACCGACAGGGGCAGAGACCCAGTACTTC. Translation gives CASSYPPTGAETQYF.